Shown below are 19 T cell receptor beta chains from a single sample sequenced in a study of vaccination and CD4 T cells after COVID-19. Described treatment: approximately 9-day PBMC culture with coronavirus spike peptide pools or control peptides (ViraFEST assay). Ahead of the COVID-19 pandemic (2011-2018), the CD4+ T cells of the unexposed donor were collected. An Oncomine TCR Beta short-read assay was used to sequence the DNA from cultured CD4+ T cells. TCRdb reprocessed the PCR reads via MiXCR and lists one record per CDR3 protein. The sample records more than 2,000 distinct CDR3 sequences, about 21% being singletons. Which antigens these TCRs recognize remains unknown. Sequencing used CD4+ T cells from blood, cultured in vitro. All receptors derive from a human donor in good health.

The rearrangement joins TRBV20-1 to TRBJ2-4; 7 bases fit TRBD1. This CDR3 has 12 amino acids. With V trimmed by 5 bases and J by 8 bases, 6 bases remained unmatched. CDR1 and CDR2 from the germline V gene are DFQATT and SNEGSKA (reference sequence). The CDR3, as DNA: TGCAGTGCTCCACAGGGGACGGACATTCAGTACTTC. This codes for CSAPQGTDIQYF.

This clonotype counts as large. The chain carries TRBV10-3 and TRBJ2-3; the match to TRBD1 covers 7 bases. J gave up 4 bases and V 11 bases, and 18 bases lay outside the gene matches. Looked up from germline, CDR1 is ENHRY and CDR2 is SYGVKD. This CDR3 has 16 residues. CDR3 sequence: CASQPQLGGLADTQYF. The CDR3 nucleotides read TGTGCCTCCCAACCACAATTAGGGGGCTTGGCAGATACGCAGTATTTT.

Remarks on this clonotype: One junction end disagrees with the germline gene, perhaps due to a read error. The chain uses TRBV11-2 and TRBJ1-2, with D possibly TRBD1 on 6 matching bases. The length of the CDR3 is 13 residues. Germline V gene lookup returns CDR1 SGHAT and CDR2 FQNNGV. In DNA form, the CDR3 reads TGTGCCAGCAGCATAGACAGGAAATATGGCTACACCTTC. Amino acids: CASSIDRKYGYTF.

The chain uses TRBV16 and TRBJ2-2; D unclear. CDR1 is KGHSY, CDR2 FQNENV, per germline. Trimming shortened V by 0 bases and J by 4 bases, and 6 bases separated the two germline ends. This CDR3 region has 14 residues. The CDR3 nucleotides are TGTGCCAGCAGCCAATCACCGACCACCGGGGAGCTGTTTTTT. It encodes CASSQSPTTGELFF. Complete variable domain (other parts from reference TRBV16 and TRBJ2-2): GEEVAQTPKHLVRGEGQKAKLYCAPIKGHSYVFWYQQVLKNEFKFLISFQNENVFDETGMPKERFSAKCLPNSPCSLEIQATKLEDSAVYFCASSQSPTTGELFFGEGSRLTVL.

This clonotype is classed as large. The V call is TRBV2, the J call TRBJ2-1; 14 bases agree with TRBD2. The length of the CDR3 is 15 residues. Germline CDR1 reads SNHLY; CDR2 reads FYNNEI. The ends lost 4 bases at V and 8 bases at J; junction bases unmatched: 4. CDR3 amino acids: CASSVGLAGDDEQFF. CDR3 sequence (DNA): TGTGCCAGCAGTGTGGGACTAGCGGGAGACGATGAGCAGTTCTTC.

The chain links TRBV5-8 to TRBJ2-7; D may be TRBD1 (6 bases). Trimming removed 1 base at V and 3 bases at J, with 11 bases between. This CDR3 spans 14 amino acids. The germline gives CDR1 SGHTS, CDR2 YDEGEE. DNA of the CDR3: TGTGCCAGCAGCTTGACAGGGAGAATCTACGAGCAGTACTTC. This gives the protein CASSLTGRIYEQYF. The full variable domain, with the rest looked up from reference TRBV5-8 and TRBJ2-7, is EAGVTQSPTHLIKTRGQQATLRCSPISGHTSVYWYQQALGLGLQFLLWYDEGEERNRGNFPPRFSGRQFPNYSSELNVNALELEDSALYLCASSLTGRIYEQYFGPGTRLTVT.

The CDR3 sequence: CASSPLQGRRADNTEAFF. CDR3 in DNA: TGTGCCAGCAGCCCCTTACAGGGTAGGCGTGCGGATAACACTGAAGCTTTCTTT. The chain links TRBV14 to TRBJ1-1, with a weak D call TRBD1 (6 bases). The germline V gene encodes CDR1 SGHDN and CDR2 FVKESK. V was clipped by 4 bases and J by 2 bases, with 23 bases between them. This CDR3 comprises 18 residues.

This clonotype appeared a few times. This chain joins TRBV20-1 and TRBJ1-5; D possibly corresponds to TRBD1 (6 bases). V dropped 0 bases and J dropped 13 bases, with 22 bases sitting between them. Germline V CDR1 and CDR2: DFQATT, SNEGSKA (reference sequence). The CDR3 is 15 amino acids. DNA for the CDR3: TGCAGTGCTAGAGATTTTGCGGTAGGGACACGGGTTCAGCATTTT. Translation gives CSARDFAVGTRVQHF.

This chain joins TRBV7-8 and TRBJ2-7, with D possibly TRBD1 on 5 matching bases. V was pared by 5 bases and J by 5 bases, with 10 bases between. This CDR3 contains 12 residues. Germline CDR1 and CDR2: SGHVS and FQNEAQ. CDR3 protein: CASSRSGNEQYF. The CDR3 DNA reads TGTGCCAGCAGCCGCTCAGGGAACGAGCAGTACTTC.

This clonotype appeared a few times. This chain connects TRBV28 to TRBJ1-5; D perhaps matches TRBD1 (5 bases). CDR3 length equals 16 residues. From germline, CDR1 is MDHEN and CDR2 SYDVKM. V was shortened by 7 bases and J by 5 bases, with 21 bases between the two germline ends. For the CDR3, the DNA is TGTGCCAGCAAGAGGCGAGTCGGGGGGTACGATCAGCCCCAGCATTTT. Translating it yields CASKRRVGGYDQPQHF.

The genes are TRBV5-4 and TRBJ2-2; TRBD2 matches at 7 bases. CDR1 is SGHNT, CDR2 YYREEE, per germline (reference sequence). J gave up 6 bases and V 0 bases, and 8 bases lay outside the gene matches. The CDR3 runs to 16 residues. DNA of the CDR3: TGTGCCAGCAGCTTGGCGGGGGGTGGAATCGCCGGGGAGCTGTTTTTT. This encodes CASSLAGGGIAGELFF.

Of note for this clonotype: One end of the junction does not line up with germline, which may come from a read error. The chain is built from TRBV19 and TRBJ1-2; no definite D call. CDR1 is LNHDA and CDR2 is SQIVND in the germline V gene (reference sequence). The CDR3 runs to 13 residues. Here the CDR3 DNA reads TGTGTCAGTCGCGTGGGCTGGGAATATGGCTACACCTTC. Encoded protein: CVSRVGWEYGYTF. Drawing the rest from reference TRBV19 and TRBJ1-2, the complete variable domain is DGGITQSPKYLFRKEGQNVTLSCEQNLNHDAMYWYRQDPGQGLRLIYYSQIVNDFQKGDIAEGYSVSREKKESFPLTVTSAQKNPTAFYLCVSRVGWEYGYTFGSGTRLTVV.

This clonotype appeared a few times. The chain carries TRBV27 and TRBJ1-2; the match to TRBD1 covers 9 bases. Germline V gene sequence: CDR1 MNHEY, CDR2 SMNVEV (reference sequence). There are 16 residues in the CDR3. Germline trimming cut 5 bases from V and 4 bases from J; bases unmatched to any gene: 11. The CDR3 is CASSPEWDRDSYGYTF. The CDR3 DNA reads TGTGCCAGCAGTCCTGAATGGGACAGGGATTCCTATGGCTACACCTTC.

This clonotype qualifies as medium-sized. J is TRBJ1-5 and V is TRBV7-9; TRBD1 is a possible D gene (6 bases). Germline-derived CDR1 and CDR2 are SEHNR and FQNEAQ (reference sequence). The CDR3 totals 13 residues. V lost 1 base to trimming and J lost 5 bases, with 6 bases between them. CDR3 protein: CASSLEGDQPQHF. The CDR3 DNA sequence: TGTGCCAGCAGCTTAGAGGGGGATCAGCCCCAGCATTTT.

This clonotype was picked up a small number of times. The J gene is TRBJ2-2, the V gene TRBV20-1; D may be TRBD1 (5 bases). Trimming took 4 bases from V and 4 from J, leaving 13 bases between them. The CDR3 extends over 14 amino acids. In germline, CDR1 is DFQATT, CDR2 SNEGSKA (reference sequence). For the CDR3, the DNA is TGCAGTGCTAACGAAGGGGTTGGCACCGGGGAGCTGTTTTTT. Its protein product is CSANEGVGTGELFF.

The chain links TRBV20-1 to TRBJ1-3, with D possibly being TRBD1 (6 bases). CDR1 DFQATT and CDR2 SNEGSKA come from the germline V gene (reference sequence). Between the trimmed V and J ends, which lost 6 bases and 1 base, there was a span of 16 bases. The CDR3 covers 15 residues. The CDR3 bases are TGCAGTGCGGCTACAGGGAGGTTTTCTGGAAACACCATATATTTT. As protein: CSAATGRFSGNTIYF.

To note about this clonotype: A read error may account for a junction end that differs from germline. The rearrangement links TRBV28 to TRBJ1-2; weak D call: TRBD1 (6 bases). CDR1 is MDHEN, CDR2 SYDVKM, per germline. This CDR3 is 13 amino acids long. Here the CDR3 reads CASTTTGFYSYTF. The CDR3, as DNA: TGTGCCAGCACCACGACAGGTTTCTATAGCTACACCTTC.

The V call is TRBV5-1, the J call TRBJ1-1; D gene unclear. V was cut by 5 bases and J by 1 base, with 9 bases left in between. CDR1 and CDR2 from the germline V gene are SGHRS and YFSETQ. The CDR3 runs to 13 residues. The CDR3 spells CASRPPSNTEAFF. The CDR3 coding sequence is TGCGCCAGCAGGCCACCATCGAACACTGAAGCTTTCTTT.

This clonotype qualifies as medium-sized. The chain combines TRBV6-1 with TRBJ1-1, with a weak D call TRBD1 (5 bases). Germline values: CDR1 MNHNS, CDR2 SASEGT. The CDR3 loop spans 15 amino acids. Deletions cut 5 bases from V and 0 bases from J, with 13 bases between. CDR3 coding DNA: TGTGCCAGCAGTCCCCACCGGGACGTGAACACTGAAGCTTTCTTT. Protein: CASSPHRDVNTEAFF.